A single sample gave rise to the 8 T cell receptor beta chains below, sequenced in a study of cytomegalovirus exposure and HLA in healthy donors. The primer mix had 60 Vbeta and 13 Jbeta primers. Sequenced by immunoSEQ multiplex PCR; TCRdb stores in-frame clones only, minus some. The sample lists about 160,000 clones, around four fifths occurring once. The sequenced material came from PBMCs. All receptors derive from a male donor in good health and CMV-seronegative.

V is TRBV28 and J is TRBJ2-3; TRBD2 agrees at 12 bases. This CDR3 has 18 amino acids. V dropped 2 bases and J dropped 1; count of bases not matched to a gene: 7. Germline V gene data show CDR1 as MDHEN and CDR2 as SYDVKM. CDR3 amino acids: CASSLRLAGAPGTDTQYF. CDR3 coding DNA: TGTGCCAGCAGTTTACGACTAGCGGGAGCGCCGGGCACAGATACGCAGTATTTT.

The chain links TRBV7-9 to TRBJ2-3, with 7 nucleotides matching TRBD2. Losses at the gene ends were 2 bases for V and 4 bases for J; bases not matched to a gene: 3. Germline lookup yields CDR1 SEHNR and CDR2 FQNEAQ (reference sequence). The CDR3 contains 14 residues. Here the CDR3 DNA reads TGTGCCAGCAGCTTAAGGAGCGGGGCAGATACGCAGTATTTT. Translated, it gives CASSLRSGADTQYF.

This chain joins TRBV7-9 and TRBJ2-1; 9 bases line up with TRBD1. After removal of 3 bases from V and 5 bases from J, the junction contained 5 bases not matched to a gene. Germline assignment: CDR1 SEHNR and CDR2 FQNEAQ (reference sequence). There are 15 residues in the CDR3. The CDR3 region is CASSLGQGGHNEQFF. The CDR3 DNA follows: TGTGCCAGCAGCTTGGGACAGGGTGGTCACAATGAGCAGTTCTTC.

The chain couples TRBV18 to TRBJ2-2; the match to TRBD1 covers 8 bases. The CDR3 covers 15 residues. Trimming at V came to 6 bases and at J to 4 bases, leaving 7 bases not matched to a gene. Germline V lookup: CDR1 KGHSH, CDR2 LQKENI. The CDR3 spells CASSPTGVSTGELFF. CDR3 coding DNA: TGTGCCAGCTCTCCGACAGGGGTCAGCACCGGGGAGCTGTTTTTT.

V usage is TRBV28 and J usage is TRBJ2-3, with 7 bases lining up with TRBD1. Germline V gives CDR1 MDHEN, CDR2 SYDVKM. Germline trimming cut 6 bases from V and 2 bases from J; bases unmatched to any gene: 8. The CDR3 has 15 residues. CDR3: CASSRRQGFTDTQYF. The CDR3 DNA reads as TGTGCCAGCAGCCGCAGACAGGGTTTCACAGATACGCAGTATTTT.

The chain joins TRBV18 to TRBJ2-5; D might be TRBD1 (6 bases). The CDR3 contains 15 residues. CDR1 and CDR2 from the germline V gene are KGHSH and LQKENI. Trimming left V 6 bases short and J 4 bases short, with 18 bases between. The CDR3 loop is CASSRNSGVGETQYF. CDR3 bases: TGTGCCAGCTCGCGTAACTCAGGGGTAGGAGAGACCCAGTACTTC.

This clone was counted a few times. The chain is built from TRBV18 and TRBJ2-7, with D perhaps TRBD2 (5 bases). Trimming left V 4 bases short and J 5 bases short, with 15 bases between. CDR1 KGHSH and CDR2 LQKENI come from the germline V gene. This CDR3 has 14 amino acids. The CDR3 reads CASSLSGVIHEQYF. CDR3 DNA sequence: TGTGCCAGCTCACTCTCCGGGGTTATCCACGAGCAGTACTTC.

A word on this clone: The same CDR3 can be traced to other DNA sequences in this sample. The genes are TRBV19 and TRBJ1-5; 8 nucleotides align to TRBD1. The CDR3 runs to 15 residues. Germline CDR1 reads LNHDA; CDR2 reads SQIVND (reference sequence). V was clipped by 6 bases and J by 2 bases; unmatched bases: 6. As DNA, the CDR3 is TGTGCCAGTAGCGGAACAGGGGGGGGCAATCAGCCCCAGCATTTT. Translating it yields CASSGTGGGNQPQHF. Filled out from reference TRBV19 and TRBJ1-5, the complete variable domain reads DGGITQSPKYLFRKEGQNVTLSCEQNLNHDAMYWYRQDPGQGLRLIYYSQIVNDFQKGDIAEGYSVSREKKESFPLTVTSAQKNPTAFYLCASSGTGGGNQPQHFGDGTRLSIL.